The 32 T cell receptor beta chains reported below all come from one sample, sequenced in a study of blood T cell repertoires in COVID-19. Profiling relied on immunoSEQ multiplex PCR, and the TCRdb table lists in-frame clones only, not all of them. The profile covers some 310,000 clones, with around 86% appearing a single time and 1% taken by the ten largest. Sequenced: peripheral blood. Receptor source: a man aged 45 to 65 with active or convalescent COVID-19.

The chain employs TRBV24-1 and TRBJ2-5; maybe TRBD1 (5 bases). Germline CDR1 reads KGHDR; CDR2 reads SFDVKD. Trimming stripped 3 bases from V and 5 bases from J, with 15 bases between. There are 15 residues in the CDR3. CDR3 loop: CATSDPRRGGETQYF. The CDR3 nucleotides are TGTGCCACCAGTGATCCCCGAAGGGGTGGGGAGACCCAGTACTTC.

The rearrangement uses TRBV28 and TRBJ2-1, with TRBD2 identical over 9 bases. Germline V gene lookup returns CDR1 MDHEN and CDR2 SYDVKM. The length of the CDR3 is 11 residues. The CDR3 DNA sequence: TGTGTGGCGGGGGGGCAGGTCCGGCAGTTCTTC. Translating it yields CVAGGQVRQFF.

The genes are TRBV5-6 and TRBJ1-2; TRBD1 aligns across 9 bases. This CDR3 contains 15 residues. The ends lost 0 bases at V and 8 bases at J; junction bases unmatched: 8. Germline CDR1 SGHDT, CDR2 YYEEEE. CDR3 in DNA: TGTGCCAGCAGCTTGGGTCCAACAGGGGGCGTAGGCTACACCTTC. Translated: CASSLGPTGGVGYTF.

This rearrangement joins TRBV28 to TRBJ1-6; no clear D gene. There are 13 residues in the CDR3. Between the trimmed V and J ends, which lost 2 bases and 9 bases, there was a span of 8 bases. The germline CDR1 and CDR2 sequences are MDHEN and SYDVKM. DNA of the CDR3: TGTGCCAGCAGTTTAGGAGCCGGTTCACCCCTCCACTTT. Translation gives CASSLGAGSPLHF.

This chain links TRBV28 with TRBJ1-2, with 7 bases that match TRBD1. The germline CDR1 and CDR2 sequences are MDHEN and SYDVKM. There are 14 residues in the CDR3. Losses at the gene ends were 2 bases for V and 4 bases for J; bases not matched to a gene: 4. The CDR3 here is CASSLLRQGYGYTF. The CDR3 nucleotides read TGTGCCAGCAGTTTACTTAGACAGGGCTATGGCTACACCTTC.

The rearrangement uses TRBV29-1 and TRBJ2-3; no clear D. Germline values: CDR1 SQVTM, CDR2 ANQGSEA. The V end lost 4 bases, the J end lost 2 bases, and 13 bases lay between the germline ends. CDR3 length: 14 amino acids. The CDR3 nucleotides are TGCAGCGTTGGGGTAGCAACATACACAGATACGCAGTATTTT. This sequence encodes CSVGVATYTDTQYF.

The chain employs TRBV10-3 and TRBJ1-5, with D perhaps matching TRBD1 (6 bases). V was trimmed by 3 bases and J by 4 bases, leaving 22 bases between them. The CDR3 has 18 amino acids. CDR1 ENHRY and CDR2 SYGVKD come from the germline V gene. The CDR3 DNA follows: TGTGCCATCAGTGACTCTAAACAGGGCGGATTATCAAATCAGCCCCAGCATTTT. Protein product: CAISDSKQGGLSNQPQHF.

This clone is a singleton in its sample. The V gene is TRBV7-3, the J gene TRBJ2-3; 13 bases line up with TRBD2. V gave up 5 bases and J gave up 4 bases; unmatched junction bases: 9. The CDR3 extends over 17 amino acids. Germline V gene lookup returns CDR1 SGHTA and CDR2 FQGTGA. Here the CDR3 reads CASSPLLAGGHPDTQYF. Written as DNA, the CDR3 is TGTGCCAGCAGCCCCTTACTAGCGGGGGGGCATCCAGATACGCAGTATTTT.

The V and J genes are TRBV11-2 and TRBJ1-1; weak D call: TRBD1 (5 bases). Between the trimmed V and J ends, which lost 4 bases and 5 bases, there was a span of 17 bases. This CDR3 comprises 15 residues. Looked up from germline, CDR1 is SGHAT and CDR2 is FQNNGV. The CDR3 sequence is CASSSLGLPLTEAFF. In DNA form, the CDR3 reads TGTGCCAGCAGCTCCTTGGGACTACCTTTGACTGAAGCTTTCTTT.

The CDR3 DNA reads TGTGCCAGTCAGGCAAACACTGAAGCTTTCTTT. This codes for CASQANTEAFF. The rearrangement links TRBV28 to TRBJ1-1; no clear D. There are 11 residues in the CDR3. V lost 9 bases, J lost 2 bases, and 7 bases lay in between. Germline V gene sequence: CDR1 MDHEN, CDR2 SYDVKM.

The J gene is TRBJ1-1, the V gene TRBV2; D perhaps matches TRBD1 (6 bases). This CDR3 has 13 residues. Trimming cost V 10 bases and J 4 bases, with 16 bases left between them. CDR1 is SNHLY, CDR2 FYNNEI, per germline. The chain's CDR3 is CANTQGVGTEAFF. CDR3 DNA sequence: TGTGCCAACACACAGGGTGTCGGCACTGAAGCTTTCTTT.

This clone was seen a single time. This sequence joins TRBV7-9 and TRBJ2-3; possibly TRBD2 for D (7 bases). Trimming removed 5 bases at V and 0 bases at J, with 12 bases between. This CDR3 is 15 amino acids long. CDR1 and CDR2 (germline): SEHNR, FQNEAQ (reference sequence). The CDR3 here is CASSPRGLSTDTQYF. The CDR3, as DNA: TGTGCCAGCAGCCCGCGGGGGCTTAGCACAGATACGCAGTATTTT.

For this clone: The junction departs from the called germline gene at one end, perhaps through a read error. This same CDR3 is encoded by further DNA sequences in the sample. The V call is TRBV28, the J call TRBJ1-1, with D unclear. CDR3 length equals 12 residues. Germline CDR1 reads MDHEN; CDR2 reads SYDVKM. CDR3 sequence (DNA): TGTGCCAGCAGCTTATCTCGGACTGAAGCTTTCTTT. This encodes CASSLSRTEAFF.

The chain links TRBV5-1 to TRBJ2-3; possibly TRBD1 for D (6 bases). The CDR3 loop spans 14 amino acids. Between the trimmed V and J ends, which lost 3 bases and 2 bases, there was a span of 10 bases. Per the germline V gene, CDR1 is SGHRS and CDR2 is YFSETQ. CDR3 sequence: CASSSDRYTDTQYF. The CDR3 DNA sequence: TGCGCCAGCAGCTCGGACAGATACACAGATACGCAGTATTTT.

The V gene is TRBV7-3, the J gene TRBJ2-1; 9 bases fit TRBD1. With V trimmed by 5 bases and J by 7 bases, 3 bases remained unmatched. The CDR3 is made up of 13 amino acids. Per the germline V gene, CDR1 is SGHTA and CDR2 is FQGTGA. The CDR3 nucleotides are TGTGCCAGCAGCCTACAGGGGGCGAATGAGCAGTTCTTC. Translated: CASSLQGANEQFF.

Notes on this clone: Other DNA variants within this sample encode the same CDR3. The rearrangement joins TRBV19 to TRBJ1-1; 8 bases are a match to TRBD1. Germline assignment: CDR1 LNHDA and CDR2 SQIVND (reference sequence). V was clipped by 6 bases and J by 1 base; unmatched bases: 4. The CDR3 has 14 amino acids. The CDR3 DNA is TGTGCCAGTAGCAACGGACAGGGGAACACTGAAGCTTTCTTT. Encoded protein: CASSNGQGNTEAFF.

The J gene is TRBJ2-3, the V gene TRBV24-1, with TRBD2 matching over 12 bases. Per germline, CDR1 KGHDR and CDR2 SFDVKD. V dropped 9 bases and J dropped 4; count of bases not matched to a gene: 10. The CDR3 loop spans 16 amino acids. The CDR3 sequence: CATGSSSGGAADTQYF. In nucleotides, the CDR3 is TGTGCCACCGGCTCTTCTAGCGGGGGGGCAGCAGATACGCAGTATTTT.

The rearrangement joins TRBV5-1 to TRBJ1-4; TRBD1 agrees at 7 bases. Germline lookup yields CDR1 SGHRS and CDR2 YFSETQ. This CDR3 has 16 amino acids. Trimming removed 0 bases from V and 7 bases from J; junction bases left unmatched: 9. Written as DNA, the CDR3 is TGCGCCAGCAGCTTGGGTCAGGGGGTTGGTGTTGAAAAACTGTTTTTT. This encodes CASSLGQGVGVEKLFF.

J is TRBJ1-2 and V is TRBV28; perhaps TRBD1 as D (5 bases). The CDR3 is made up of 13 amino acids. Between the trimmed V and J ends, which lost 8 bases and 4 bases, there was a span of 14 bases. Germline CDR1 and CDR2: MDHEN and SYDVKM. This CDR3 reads CASRNLGGYGYTF. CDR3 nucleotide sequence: TGTGCCAGCCGTAACCTCGGGGGCTATGGCTACACCTTC.

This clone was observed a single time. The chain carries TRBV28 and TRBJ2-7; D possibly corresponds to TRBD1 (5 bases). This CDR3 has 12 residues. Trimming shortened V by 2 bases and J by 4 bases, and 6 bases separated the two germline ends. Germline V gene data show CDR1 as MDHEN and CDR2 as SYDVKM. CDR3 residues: CASSLQGYEQYF. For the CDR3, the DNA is TGTGCCAGCAGTTTACAGGGTTACGAGCAGTACTTC.

The CDR3 loop reads CASSPRSGVGYGYTF. The DNA for the CDR3 is TGTGCCAGCAGCCCCCGGTCAGGGGTGGGCTATGGCTACACCTTC. The V gene is TRBV5-6, the J gene TRBJ1-2, with a tentative D call TRBD1 (6 bases). Between the trimmed V and J ends, which lost 4 bases and 4 bases, there was a span of 17 bases. Germline CDR1 SGHDT, CDR2 YYEEEE. The CDR3 is made up of 15 amino acids.

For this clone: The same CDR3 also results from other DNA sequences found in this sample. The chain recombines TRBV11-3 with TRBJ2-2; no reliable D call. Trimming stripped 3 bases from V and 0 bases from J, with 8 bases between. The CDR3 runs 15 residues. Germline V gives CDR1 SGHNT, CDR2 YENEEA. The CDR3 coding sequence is TGTGCCAGCAGCTTGTCGGGTACGAACACCGGGGAGCTGTTTTTT. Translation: CASSLSGTNTGELFF.

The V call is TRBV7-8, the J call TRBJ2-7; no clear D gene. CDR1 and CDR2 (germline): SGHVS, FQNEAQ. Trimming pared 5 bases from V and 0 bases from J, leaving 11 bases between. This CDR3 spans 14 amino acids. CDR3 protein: CASSISGVSYEQYF. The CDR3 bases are TGTGCCAGCAGCATTTCAGGCGTCTCCTACGAGCAGTACTTC.

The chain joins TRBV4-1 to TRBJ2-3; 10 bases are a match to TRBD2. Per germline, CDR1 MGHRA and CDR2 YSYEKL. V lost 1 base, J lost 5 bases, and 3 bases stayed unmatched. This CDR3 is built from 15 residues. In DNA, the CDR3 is TGCGCCAGCAGCCAAGCTCCTAGCGGGAGAGATACGCAGTATTTT. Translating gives CASSQAPSGRDTQYF.

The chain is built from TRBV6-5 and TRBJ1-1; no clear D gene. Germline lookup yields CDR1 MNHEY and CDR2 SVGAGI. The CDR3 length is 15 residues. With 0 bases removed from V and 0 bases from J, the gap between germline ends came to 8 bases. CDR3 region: CASSYSGGMNTEAFF. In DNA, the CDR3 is TGTGCCAGCAGTTACTCTGGAGGGATGAACACTGAAGCTTTCTTT.

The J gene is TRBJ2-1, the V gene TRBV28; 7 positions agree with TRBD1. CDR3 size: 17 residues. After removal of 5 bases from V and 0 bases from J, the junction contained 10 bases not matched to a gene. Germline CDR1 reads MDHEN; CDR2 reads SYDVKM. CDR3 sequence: CASSDGTAWISYNEQFF. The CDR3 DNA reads TGTGCCAGCAGTGATGGGACAGCATGGATCTCCTACAATGAGCAGTTCTTC.

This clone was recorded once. CDR3 sequence: CSVGETGYGMNTEAFF. The CDR3 nucleotides are TGCAGCGTTGGCGAGACAGGGTACGGGATGAACACTGAAGCTTTCTTT. The chain employs TRBV29-1 and TRBJ1-1; 7 bases are shared with TRBD1. The junction had 11 bases not matched to a gene; V was cut back by 4 bases and J by 0 bases. The CDR3 runs to 16 residues. Germline-derived CDR1 and CDR2 are SQVTM and ANQGSEA.

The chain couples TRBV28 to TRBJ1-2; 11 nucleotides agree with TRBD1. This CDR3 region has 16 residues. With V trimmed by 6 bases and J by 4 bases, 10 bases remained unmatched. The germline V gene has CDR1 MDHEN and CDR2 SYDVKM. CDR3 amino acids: CASSDGQGAPSYGYTF. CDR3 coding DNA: TGTGCCAGCAGCGACGGACAGGGGGCGCCGAGCTATGGCTACACCTTC.

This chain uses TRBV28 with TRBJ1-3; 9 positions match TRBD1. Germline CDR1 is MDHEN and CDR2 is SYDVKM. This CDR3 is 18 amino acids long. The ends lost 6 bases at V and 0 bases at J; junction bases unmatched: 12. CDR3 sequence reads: CASRARGQGTPSGNTIYF. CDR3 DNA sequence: TGTGCCAGCAGAGCTCGGGGACAGGGTACCCCCTCTGGAAACACCATATATTTT.

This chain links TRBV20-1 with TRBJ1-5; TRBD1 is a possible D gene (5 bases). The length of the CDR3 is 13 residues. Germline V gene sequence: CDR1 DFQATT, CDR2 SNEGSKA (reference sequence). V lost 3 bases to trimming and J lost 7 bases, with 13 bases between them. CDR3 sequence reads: CSASGAIQQPQHF. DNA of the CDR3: TGCAGTGCTAGTGGGGCCATACAGCAGCCCCAGCATTTT.

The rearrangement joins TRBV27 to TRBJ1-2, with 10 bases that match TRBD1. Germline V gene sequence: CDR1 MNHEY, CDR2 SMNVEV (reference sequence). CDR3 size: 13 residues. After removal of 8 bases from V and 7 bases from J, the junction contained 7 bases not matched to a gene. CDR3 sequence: CASRDRGSAGYTF. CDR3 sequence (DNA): TGTGCCAGCCGGGACAGGGGTTCAGCTGGCTACACCTTC.

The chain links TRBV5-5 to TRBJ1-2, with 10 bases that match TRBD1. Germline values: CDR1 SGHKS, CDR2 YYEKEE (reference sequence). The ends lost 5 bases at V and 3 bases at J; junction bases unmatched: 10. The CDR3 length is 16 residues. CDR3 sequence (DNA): TGTGCCAGCAGACCAGCCCCGGGACAGGGGCACTATGGCTACACCTTC. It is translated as CASRPAPGQGHYGYTF.